This TCR beta chain was obtained from a study of cytomegalovirus exposure and HLA in healthy donors (dated by TCRdb to the late 2010s). In the study overall: According to an earlier analysis of a few hundred of the donors, some 180 million T cells yielded approximately 120 million unique TCR beta sequences and 250 to 350 Gb of sequence data. An early release that covered roughly 600 HLA-typed donors contained approximately 300 gigabases of sequencing data and about 93 million unique TCR sequences. Among the roughly 400 genotyped donors, around 81% belonged to the genetic ancestry cluster associated with self-reported Caucasian donors. The study aimed to test whether signatures of past pathogen exposure could be identified by cataloging public T cell receptors. The T cell repertoires of 670 or so subjects were profiled by immunosequencing and related to cytomegalovirus serostatus. In addition to the first cohort of around 670 subjects, a separate validation cohort of over 90 different subjects was used. The study combined high-throughput TCR immunosequencing, statistical association of individual TCRs with disease status, and machine learning to predict cytomegalovirus infection status. A later analysis re-analyzed previously published TCR beta repertoires from approximately 670 donors and added high-resolution HLA genotyping to study TCR occurrence patterns. Rather than drawing on any new phenotypic data, the later analysis identified candidate immune exposures from TCR beta sequences and the way those sequences occurred across donors. In an earlier analysis of 550 to 700 of the donors, high-throughput TCR beta sequencing was used to judge whether each TCR beta V gene segment behaved as functional or pseudogenic. Donor age, sex, ethnicity and CMV serostatus were compiled alongside the repertoire data. Genome-wide SNP genotypes for about 60% of the roughly 700 donors were used in a later genetic analysis, which treated that subset as a discovery cohort. Every repertoire in the discovery cohort had been generated on one and the same sequencing platform. Both class I and class II loci were covered by HLA typing, at four-digit resolution. Typing coverage varied by locus: roughly 620-640 donors for A, B, C, DRB1 and DQB1; around 560 for DQA1; some 610 for DPA1; about 450 for DPB1. A handful of DR-DQ haplotypes were handled as single units for association and clustering because linkage in the cohort was strong. Among roughly 370 genotyped donors of the cohort, an average of approximately 250,000 unique TCR beta nucleotide sequences were sequenced per donor, 15% to 20% of them non-productive. General conclusions and limits of the study: Assigning TCR associations to individual alleles was difficult when HLA alleles, especially DR and DQ, strongly co-occurred. Some IMGT-functional V segments, including TRBV6-2 and TRBV6-3, could not be distinguished by the 87-base-pair reads and were therefore excluded. A later analysis found that most CMV-associated TCR beta chains appeared HLA-restricted, with HLA associations seemingly driven largely by CMV exposure. According to a later analysis, TCR association rates differed among HLA loci, with DRB1 alleles showing the most associated TCRs and HLA-C alleles showing the fewest. A later analysis associated about 16,000 TCR beta sequences with specific HLA alleles at a false discovery rate of 0.05. A further reported finding was that TCR beta sequences accurately predicted the HLA-A and HLA-B alleles for most subjects in the first cohort. The earlier analysis of approximately 560 of the donors excluded some 15 rarely observed V segments, including chromosome 9 orphons, because counts were too low. Several of the top co-occurrence clusters appeared to be linked to parvovirus B19, influenza, CMV and Epstein-Barr virus, according to a later analysis. In vitro tests confirmed that a few of the cytomegalovirus-associated TCR beta chains recognize cytomegalovirus antigens. A cluster of highly shared sequence variants was judged likely to represent a technical artifact of the sequencing pipeline. In an earlier analysis of fewer than 750 of the donors, most TCR beta V segments were observed in productive rearrangements about 87% or about 30% of the time, broadly matching IMGT annotations. The presence/absence analyses assumed that sequencing depth was roughly uniform across donors, and that assumption may not be true. Compared with equally common non-associated chains, HLA-associated TCR beta chains in a later analysis were more clonally expanded and had lower generation probabilities. In this cohort, only TCR beta chains were sequenced, and detectable features were limited by the absence of alpha or paired-chain data. CMV serostatus was the only immune exposure information available for the cohort. Most TCR sequences were observed very rarely across donors, whereas some public TCRs were present in many individuals. The study listed 164 TCR beta chains as associated with cytomegalovirus. Because HLA typing was unavailable for some donors at each locus, only the typed subset was used in association tests. The authors suggested that the approach could potentially be generalized to other disease states and immunological phenotypes. A later genetic analysis associated a missense DCLRE1C variant with V-gene and J-gene trimming of TCR beta chains, and an independent cohort replicated the association. Correlated functional status among segregating V segments might be attributable to linkage disequilibrium, but an unknown experimental factor could not be ruled out. The classifier was reported to diagnose cytomegalovirus status with high specificity and sensitivity in both the original and validation cohorts. According to a later genetic analysis, donors in an Asian-associated ancestry cluster had fewer N-insertions in productive TCRs than the approximately 650-donor mean.

Library generation was performed with the immunoSEQ multiplex PCR assay. A mixture of 60 forward primers for TCR Vbeta segments and 13 reverse primers for TCR Jbeta segments was used in the multiplex PCR. The CDR3 region of rearranged TCR beta genes was amplified from genomic DNA with a multiplex PCR assay. The amplified TCR beta libraries were sequenced on the Illumina HiSeq System as 87-base-pair reads. As for how the authors treated the data: A later analysis tallied tens of millions of unique TCR beta chains across the 650 to 750 repertoires, and some 10 million of those chains were shared by two or more donors. Raw reads were error-corrected and collapsed into unique sequences with a nearest-neighbor algorithm that merged closely related sequences to remove PCR and sequencing errors. V, D and J gene segments were assigned by aligning CDR3 sequences to IMGT reference sequences. For a sequence to be retained, at least a six-nucleotide match to both a V gene segment and a J gene segment was required. A rearrangement was called productive if the CDR3 had no stop codons and remained in frame with V and J, and every other rearrangement was called non-productive. CDR3 was defined according to IMGT convention as the region running from the second conserved V-encoded cysteine to the conserved J-encoded phenylalanine. In an earlier analysis of roughly 580 of the donors, sequences lacking an unambiguous match to a single V gene segment were excluded. An earlier analysis of about 590 of the donors classified V segments as functional when productive rearrangements were above 56.7% and as segregating when the standard deviation between donors was above 5%. A statistical classification framework was built to diagnose cytomegalovirus status from the catalog of TCR beta chain sequences. A later analysis assigned V and J genes by comparing TCR nucleotide sequences with IMGT/GENE-DB human TR gene sequences. Using the TCRdist pipeline, a later analysis assigned CDR3 sequences along with most-parsimonious VDJ recombination scenarios. A later analysis defined each TCR beta chain by its CDR3 amino acid sequence plus V-gene family, and excluded reads lacking a unique V-gene family. To address suspected cross-contamination and a sequencing artifact, a later analysis removed 550 to 750 highly shared, low-generation-probability nucleotide sequences. In a later analysis, a clonal expansion index was calculated for each public chain from normalized within-repertoire ranks of inferred template counts. Generation probabilities in a later analysis came from a VDJ recombination model fitted to out-of-frame rearrangements, and those results were checked against IGoR. A later analysis scored TCR-TCR, TCR-HLA and TCR-CMV co-occurrence with hypergeometric tests, applying a repertoire-size bias correction to TCR pairs. A later analysis estimated false discovery rates by permuting HLA or CMV assignments 20 times. In a later analysis, co-occurring TCRs were grouped with DBSCAN, and TCRdist sequence similarity was added when clustering was performed within HLA-allele-positive subsets. Co-occurrence clustering excluded repertoires with fewer than 30,000 or more than 120,000 public chains, plus five with anomalous nucleotide sharing. What TCRdb holds here is the immuneACCESS table cut down to in-frame rearrangements. Part of the clones is not present; checked against another copy, under half of the missing clones reflect an unresolved V gene, and the others are unexplained. The V and J calls and clone size are taken from that table; D and trimming were inferred from the DNA. The sample profile shows 95,000 to 120,000 clones; about 61% of them were found once. The ten largest account for 7.5% to 9% of the sample.

V is pruned by 5 bases and J by 10 bases, leaving 10 bases of the junction without a gene match. Counted from cysteine to phenylalanine, this CDR3 has 15 amino acids. Only the CDR3 portion is preserved as DNA: 45 bases, with reading frame beginning at the first base. Via the germline V gene (reference sequence), CDR1 is MNHEY and CDR2 SMNVEV. On this clone: No cognate antigen has been identified for it. It has no much larger one-base neighbor in the sample; base qualities were not kept.

The cohort consisted of 600 or so healthy bone marrow donors. Cohort members were all nominally healthy when sampled, although unrecorded immune exposures were likely present. The donor tested CMV seropositive, placing the donor among the roughly 270 seropositive members of the cohort. A peripheral blood sample was provided by each donor, and peripheral blood mononuclear cells were used for TCR beta sequencing. Genomic DNA extraction from the blood cell samples was performed with the Qiagen DNeasy Blood Extraction Kit. The chain uses TRBV27 and TRBJ1-6, with 8 bases aligning to TRBD1. The sample comprised PBMCs. The sequence was collected from a man aged 18-30 years in good health and CMV-seropositive. The DNA reads as follows: TGTGCCAGCAGTCAGGTGGACAGGGTGGGATCACCCCTCCACTTT. Translated, this gives CASSQVDRVGSPLHF.